The rows below give T cell receptor beta chains drawn from one sample of a study of T cells in Graves' hyperthyroidism and ophthalmopathy. Each CDR3 protein is one row after TCRdb ran MiXCR on the multiplex PCR reads. The sample holds fewer than 200,000 distinct CDR3 sequences; 9.4% are singletons and the top ten take around 20%. Sequenced: blood. The receptor set was obtained from a woman younger than 35 with Graves' hyperthyroidism that later progressed to Graves' ophthalmopathy. Each CDR3 is given with its conserved first and last residue. The order of the fields is D gene, V gene, clone size, J gene, CDR3 DNA, CDR3 protein. D genes are given only for firm matches. The listing skips clone size in some rows; elsewhere it reads once, few, many or a size class.

D: .; V: TRBV13; size: many; J: TRBJ2-3; DNA: TGTGCCAGCAGCCCCTGGGCGGATACGCAGTATTTT; CDR3: CASSPWADTQYF
D: .; V: TRBV4-1; size: .; J: TRBJ2-7; DNA: TGCGCCAGCAGCCAAGATAGGCGGGAAGGTTACTCCTACGAGCAGTACTTC; CDR3: CASSQDRREGYSYEQYF
D: .; V: TRBV20-1; size: many; J: TRBJ2-2; DNA: TGCAGTGCTAGAGATCCGGGATCGCGGGGCACCGGGGAGCTGTTTTTT; CDR3: CSARDPGSRGTGELFF
D: TRBD2; V: TRBV12-3/TRBV12-4; size: many; J: TRBJ2-7; DNA: TGTGCCAGCAGTCTACTGACTAGCGGGACCTACGAGCAGTACTTC; CDR3: CASSLLTSGTYEQYF
D: .; V: TRBV13; size: once; J: TRBJ1-1; DNA: TGTGCCAGCAGCCCGACAGGTTGGGCTGAAGCTTTCTTT; CDR3: CASSPTGWAEAFF
D: .; V: TRBV7-8; size: many; J: TRBJ1-5; DNA: TGTGCCAGCAGCTTTGACAGTCTTTCTCAGCCCCAGCATTTT; CDR3: CASSFDSLSQPQHF
D: .; V: TRBV4-1; size: few; J: TRBJ1-4; DNA: TGCGCCAGCAGCCAAGGGCGGGGGGAAAAACTGTTTTTT; CDR3: CASSQGRGEKLFF
D: .; V: TRBV7-3; size: many; J: TRBJ2-7; DNA: TGTGCCAGCAGCTTTGGGGGGTCAGGGTACGAGCAGTACTTC; CDR3: CASSFGGSGYEQYF
D: TRBD2; V: TRBV20-1; size: few; J: TRBJ2-1; DNA: TGCAGTGCTTGGGGACTAGCGGGGTCGAGCTCCTACAATGAGCAGTTCTTC; CDR3: CSAWGLAGSSSYNEQFF
D: .; V: TRBV11-2; size: many; J: TRBJ2-7; DNA: TGTGCCAGCAGCTTAGAGGACAGCTGGTCGACCTACGAGCAGTACTTC; CDR3: CASSLEDSWSTYEQYF
D: .; V: TRBV19; size: few; J: TRBJ2-7; DNA: TGTGCCAGTAGTATCGGTCCGAGCGAGCAGTACTTC; CDR3: CASSIGPSEQYF
D: .; V: TRBV12-3/TRBV12-4; size: many; J: TRBJ2-2; DNA: TGTGCCAGCAGTTTAGGGCGAATGAACACCGGGGAGCTGTTTTTT; CDR3: CASSLGRMNTGELFF
D: .; V: TRBV6-6; size: many; J: TRBJ1-5; DNA: TGTGCCAGCAGTTACTCGGGGGGCGGTGGCAATCAGCCCCAGCATTTT; CDR3: CASSYSGGGGNQPQHF
D: .; V: TRBV24-1; size: many; J: TRBJ2-7; DNA: TGTGCCACCAGTGCAACTAGCCGCAACGAGCAGTACTTC; CDR3: CATSATSRNEQYF
D: TRBD2; V: TRBV30; size: many; J: TRBJ2-3; DNA: TGTGCCTGGAGTGGGGCCGAGACTAGCGTCTATACGCAGTATTTT; CDR3: CAWSGAETSVYTQYF
D: TRBD2; V: TRBV7-9; size: few; J: TRBJ2-6; DNA: TGTGCCAGCAGCTTAGCACTAGCGGGAGGGCCAAATGGGGCCAACGTCCTGACTTTC; CDR3: CASSLALAGGPNGANVLTF
D: .; V: TRBV4-2; size: many; J: TRBJ1-5; DNA: TGTGCCAGCAGCCCCTTCTCCACTGATAGCAATCAGCCCCAGCATTTT; CDR3: CASSPFSTDSNQPQHF
D: .; V: TRBV6-2/TRBV6-3; size: .; J: TRBJ1-2; DNA: TGTGCCAGCAGTTACTCTGGGGGAGTGGTCGATGGCTACACCTTC; CDR3: CASSYSGGVVDGYTF
D: .; V: TRBV20-1; size: .; J: TRBJ1-1; DNA: TGCAGTGCTAGAGATCTTCAGGCTTTCTTT; CDR3: CSARDLQAFF
D: TRBD2; V: TRBV7-2; size: many; J: TRBJ2-7; DNA: TGTGCCAGCAGCTTAGCAACTAGCGGGACCCACGAGCAGTACTTC; CDR3: CASSLATSGTHEQYF
D: TRBD1; V: TRBV2; size: many; J: TRBJ2-3; DNA: TGTGCCAGCAGTGAAGGTAGGGGGCGATCCACAGATACGCAGTATTTT; CDR3: CASSEGRGRSTDTQYF
D: TRBD1; V: TRBV27; size: many; J: TRBJ1-6; DNA: TGTGCCAGCAGTTCCCTAAACAGGGGGCATAGAAATTCACCCCTCCACTTT; CDR3: CASSSLNRGHRNSPLHF
D: .; V: TRBV19; size: many; J: TRBJ1-1; DNA: TGTGCCAGTAGTATTGTGTCAGGAAGGGGGAACACTGAAGCTTTCTTT; CDR3: CASSIVSGRGNTEAFF
D: TRBD2; V: TRBV4-1; size: few; J: TRBJ2-4; DNA: TGCGCCAGCAGCCAAGATAGCGGGAGACCCATAGCCAAAAACATTCAGTACTTC; CDR3: CASSQDSGRPIAKNIQYF